One sample yielded the 3 T cell receptor beta chains listed below, sequenced in a study of blood T cell repertoires in COVID-19. Measured with immunoSEQ multiplex PCR; TCRdb has only the in-frame clones, and not every one. The repertoire consists of about 200,000 clones, with approximately 88% occurring once and the leading ten covering approximately 6.7%. Sample: peripheral blood. The receptor source for this set is a man between 40 and 49 years old with acute or convalescent COVID-19.

In its sample, this clone was seen once. V is TRBV7-9 and J is TRBJ1-3; D remains ambiguous. The CDR3 is 15 residues long. Germline CDR1 reads SEHNR; CDR2 reads FQNEAQ (reference sequence). V was pared by 5 bases and J by 0 bases, with 11 bases between. The CDR3 DNA follows: TGTGCCAGCAGCCCCGCCGGGAGCTCTGGAAACACCATATATTTT. Translated: CASSPAGSSGNTIYF.

CDR3 sequence: CASSSGQPYQPQHF. The DNA for the CDR3 is TGTGCCAGCAGTTCGGGACAGCCTTATCAGCCCCAGCATTTT. This chain uses TRBV6-5 with TRBJ1-5; 7 bases align to TRBD1. This CDR3 has 14 residues. The germline V gene has CDR1 MNHEY and CDR2 SVGAGI. Losses at the gene ends were 4 bases for V and 5 bases for J; bases not matched to a gene: 5.

The chain recombines TRBV21-1 with TRBJ2-3; the table names TRBD1, a call not compared with the DNA. TRBV21-1 is deemed a pseudogene. There are 13 residues in the CDR3. The CDR3 sequence: CASSFDRRDTQYF. The CDR3 nucleotides read TGTGCCAGCAGCTTCGACAGGCGGGATACGCAGTATTTT.